This TCR beta chain stems from a study of T cells in Graves' hyperthyroidism and ophthalmopathy. RNA transcripts gave rise to amplified TCR beta CDR3 regions. Researchers ran a first-round RT-PCR on the TCR CDR3 using the HTBI primer set. In TCRdb, the multiplex PCR reads were re-called with MiXCR into one record per CDR3 protein. The data contain 360,000 or so distinct CDR3 sequences, nearly 15% of them seen just once; the ten biggest clones take up roughly 19%. This clonotype was observed a few times. CDR1 is SGHAT, CDR2 FQNNGV, per germline. The V end was cut by 2 bases, the J end by 10 bases, with 12 bases between. CDR3 length: 13 residues.

This sequence joins TRBV11-2 and TRBJ2-1; the D is unclear. The receptor's source is a woman aged 55-69 years with Graves' ophthalmopathy. Source material: blood. CDR3 in amino acids: CASSLSGVLEQFF. The DNA for the CDR3 is TGTGCCAGCAGCTTAAGTGGCGTCCTCGAGCAGTTCTTC.